This TCR beta chain was found in a study of T cells in localized non-small cell lung cancer. Assay: immunoSEQ multiplex PCR; the TCRdb copy retains only in-frame clones and omits some. The top ten clones hold roughly 2.5% of a sample with approximately 50,000 clones, around 87% of them seen once. Trimming left V 2 bases short and J 1 base short, with 9 bases between. The CDR3 sequence is 16 residues long. CDR1 and CDR2 from the germline V gene are MNHNS and SASEGT. Findings and caveats of the study: Within adjacent lung there appeared a median 57 of the top 100 tumor clones. A denser population of T cells in blood accompanied longer overall survival.

Turning to this clone: The target antigen is unknown.

The rearrangement links TRBV6-1 to TRBJ2-6, with D hard to call. The receptor was derived from a man between 35 and 75 years old with stage II lung adenocarcinoma. Sequenced here: PBMCs, sampled before any cancer treatment. CDR3 nucleotides: TGTGCCAGCAGTGAATCACAAGTGTCTGGGGCCAACGTCCTGACTTTC. It specifies CASSESQVSGANVLTF.